The 4 T cell receptor delta chains presented below share a single source sample, sequenced in a study of gamma delta lymphoproliferative disorders and STAT genes. TCRdb reanalysed the multiplex PCR reads via CATT. The sample includes roughly 1,100 delta-chain clones, less than 2% seen only once; the top ten take about 65%. PBMCs from patients and controls supplied the genomic DNA for sequencing. Sequenced input: blood. These receptors all stem from a human donor in good health.

This clone has just a few counts. TCRdb lists the protein of a much larger clone for this DNA, which differs at residue 8, so this is likely a read error; the protein given here is translated from the DNA itself. The rearrangement joins TRDV1 to TRDJ1, with D hard to call. The germline V and J ends were trimmed by 1 base and 0 bases, with 21 bases remaining between them. The CDR3 covers 19 residues. The germline CDR1 and CDR2 sequences are TSWWSYY and QGS. DNA for the CDR3: TGTGCTCTTGGGGAACCTTATACAGCACGTACCCTGTACACCGATAAACTCATCTTT. Its translation: CALGEPYTARTLYTDKLIF.

Many counts were recorded for this clone. A read error is the likely source, as a far larger clone sits one nucleotide away. The genes are TRDV1 and TRDJ1; D is perhaps TRDD3 (5 bases). The CDR3 runs to 18 residues. From germline, CDR1 is TSWWSYY and CDR2 QGS. With 8 bases removed from V and 3 bases from J, the gap between germline ends came to 28 bases. The DNA of the CDR3 is TGTGCTCTTAGGGGACTATATCCGGGGGCCGAGTATTCCGATAAACTCATCTTT. Translation: CALRGLYPGAEYSDKLIF.

Concerning this clone: TCRdb's entry gives the protein of a much larger clone, which mismatches this DNA's translation at residue 15, likely from a read error; the protein reported here is translated from the DNA. The CDR3 nucleotides are TGTGCTCTTGGGGAACTAGCAAACTCGTACTGGGGGACGGGTCCGCCCCACCCGACCGATAAACTCATCTTT. Residues: CALGELANSYWGTGPPHPTDKLIF. The chain combines TRDV1 with TRDJ1; 9 bases are a match to TRDD3. V lost 0 bases, J lost 2 bases, and 28 bases stayed unmatched. This CDR3 spans 24 amino acids. CDR1 is TSWWSYY and CDR2 is QGS in the germline V gene.

About this clone itself: The protein TCRdb gives is from a much larger clone and does not agree with this DNA's translation at residue 6, likely a read error; the protein shown here comes from the DNA. The genes are TRDV1 and TRDJ1, with 7 bases fitting TRDD3. From germline, CDR1 is TSWWSYY and CDR2 QGS. This CDR3 spans 17 amino acids. V trimming: 1 base; J trimming: 0 bases; junction bases outside the gene matches: 8. CDR3 sequence reads: CALGEPWGTPYTDKLIF. CDR3 nucleotides: TGTGCTCTTGGGGAACCATGGGGGACCCCTTACACCGATAAACTCATCTTT.